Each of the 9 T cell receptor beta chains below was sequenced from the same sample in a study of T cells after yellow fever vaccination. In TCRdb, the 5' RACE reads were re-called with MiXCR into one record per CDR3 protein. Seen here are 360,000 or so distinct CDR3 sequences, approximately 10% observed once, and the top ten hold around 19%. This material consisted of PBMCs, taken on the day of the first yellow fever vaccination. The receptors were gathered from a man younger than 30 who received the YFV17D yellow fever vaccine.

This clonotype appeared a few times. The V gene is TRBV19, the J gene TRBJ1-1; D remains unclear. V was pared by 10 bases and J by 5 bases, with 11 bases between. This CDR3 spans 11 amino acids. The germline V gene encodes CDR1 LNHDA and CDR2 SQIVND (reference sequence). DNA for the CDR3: TGTGCCACAGTCGGTTGGACTGAAGCTTTCTTT. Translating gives CATVGWTEAFF.

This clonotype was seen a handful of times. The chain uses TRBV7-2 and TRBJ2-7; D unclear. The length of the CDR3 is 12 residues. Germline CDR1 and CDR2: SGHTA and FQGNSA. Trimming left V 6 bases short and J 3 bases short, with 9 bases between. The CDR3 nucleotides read TGTGCCAGCAGTTTTGACGGCTACGAGCAGTACTTC. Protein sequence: CASSFDGYEQYF.

CDR3 in amino acids: CASSLGKENSPLHF. The DNA for the CDR3 is TGTGCCAGCAGCTTAGGAAAAGAGAATTCACCCCTCCACTTT. The V call is TRBV5-4, the J call TRBJ1-6; D gene ambiguous. The CDR3 sequence is 14 residues long. V lost 2 bases and J 7 bases, leaving 10 bases between the germline ends. In germline, CDR1 is SGHNT, CDR2 YYREEE (reference sequence).

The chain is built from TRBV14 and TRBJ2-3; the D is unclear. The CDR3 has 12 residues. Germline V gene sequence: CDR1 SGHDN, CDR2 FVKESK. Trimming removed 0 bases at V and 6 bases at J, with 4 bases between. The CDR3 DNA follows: TGTGCCAGCAGCCAAGAGTGGGATACGCAGTATTTT. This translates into CASSQEWDTQYF.

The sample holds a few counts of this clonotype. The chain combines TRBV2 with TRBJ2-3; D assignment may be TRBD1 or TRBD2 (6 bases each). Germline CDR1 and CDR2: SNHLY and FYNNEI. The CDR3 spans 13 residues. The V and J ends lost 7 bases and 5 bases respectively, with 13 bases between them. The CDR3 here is CASTAGEVDTQYF. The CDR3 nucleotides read TGTGCCAGCACCGCAGGGGAGGTAGATACGCAGTATTTT.

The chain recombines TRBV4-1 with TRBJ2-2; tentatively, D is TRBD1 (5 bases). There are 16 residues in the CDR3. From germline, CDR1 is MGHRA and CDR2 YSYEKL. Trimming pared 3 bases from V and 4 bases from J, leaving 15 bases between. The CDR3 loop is CASSHRATGPTGELFF. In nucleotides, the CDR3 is TGCGCCAGCAGCCATAGGGCTACAGGACCCACCGGGGAGCTGTTTTTT.

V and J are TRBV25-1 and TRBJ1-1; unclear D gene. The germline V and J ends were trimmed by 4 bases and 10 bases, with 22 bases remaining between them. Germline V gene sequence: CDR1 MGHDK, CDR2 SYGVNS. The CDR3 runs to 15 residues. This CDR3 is CASSGWGGRQWGAFF. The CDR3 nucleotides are TGTGCCAGCAGTGGGTGGGGAGGGAGACAATGGGGAGCTTTCTTT.

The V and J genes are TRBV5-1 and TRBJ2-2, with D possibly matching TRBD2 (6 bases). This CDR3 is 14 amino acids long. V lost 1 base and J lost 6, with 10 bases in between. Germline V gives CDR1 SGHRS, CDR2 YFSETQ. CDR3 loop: CASSLFSGAGELFF. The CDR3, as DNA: TGCGCCAGCAGCTTGTTTTCGGGGGCCGGGGAGCTGTTTTTT.

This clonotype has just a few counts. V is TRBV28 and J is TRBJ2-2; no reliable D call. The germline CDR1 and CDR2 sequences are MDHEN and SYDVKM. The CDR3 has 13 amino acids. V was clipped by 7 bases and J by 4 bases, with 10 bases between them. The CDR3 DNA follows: TGTGCCAGCACCCAGTGGGGCACCGGGGAGCTGTTTTTT. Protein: CASTQWGTGELFF.